The 11 T cell receptor beta chains listed next were all sequenced from one sample in a study of cytomegalovirus exposure and HLA in healthy donors. It was with 60 Vbeta and 13 Jbeta primers that the PCR ran. Here immunoSEQ multiplex PCR was the method, and the copy in TCRdb shows in-frame clones only, minus some. Listed are under 90,000 clones; less than 20% falls within the top ten. Source material: PBMCs. The receptors come from a man aged 45-65 years in good health and CMV-seropositive.

V and J are TRBV7-9 and TRBJ1-2; weak D call: TRBD1 (5 bases). V shed 2 bases and J shed 3 bases, with 13 bases lying between them. Germline CDR1 is SEHNR and CDR2 is FQNEAQ (reference sequence). The CDR3 extends over 15 amino acids. Here the CDR3 reads CASSLNDGRDYGYTF. The CDR3 region has the DNA TGTGCCAGCAGCTTAAACGACGGCAGGGACTATGGCTACACCTTC.

The V and J genes are TRBV4-1 and TRBJ2-5; D is undetermined. The J call is uncertain, as TRBJ2-7 better fits the DNA end. This CDR3 spans 13 amino acids. Germline CDR1 MGHRA, CDR2 YSYEKL. CDR3 in DNA: TGCGCCAGCAGCCCTATGATTACCTACGAGCAGTACTTC. Its translation: CASSPMITYEQYF.

The chain recombines TRBV7-2 with TRBJ2-5; TRBD2 matches 11 bases. After removal of 7 bases from V and 5 bases from J, the junction contained 9 bases not matched to a gene. From germline, CDR1 is SGHTA and CDR2 FQGNSA. This CDR3 spans 15 amino acids. The CDR3 spells CASTRLAGSLETQYF. CDR3 nucleotide sequence: TGTGCCAGCACCCGACTAGCGGGATCTCTCGAGACCCAGTACTTC.

V gene TRBV14 combines with J gene TRBJ2-3; possible D gene TRBD2, 5 bases. CDR1 and CDR2 from the germline V gene are SGHDN and FVKESK. Trimming cost V 2 bases and J 3 bases, with 9 bases left between them. This CDR3 region has 14 residues. As DNA, the CDR3 is TGTGCCAGCAGCCAAAGGTGGAGGACAGATACGCAGTATTTT. It yields the protein CASSQRWRTDTQYF.

The chain carries TRBV30 and TRBJ2-7, with D tentatively TRBD2 (5 bases). From germline, CDR1 is GTSNPN and CDR2 SVGIG (reference sequence). The V end was cut by 0 bases, the J end by 2 bases, with 8 bases between. The CDR3 length is 13 residues. CDR3 bases: TGTGCCTGGAGTGTCTCCGGGGCCTACGAGCAGTACTTC. It yields the protein CAWSVSGAYEQYF.

This chain connects TRBV29-1 to TRBJ2-7; perhaps TRBD2 as D (5 bases). Trimming took off 2 bases at V and 4 bases at J, with 15 bases between the two ends. The CDR3 totals 14 residues. CDR1 is SQVTM, CDR2 ANQGSEA, per germline. The CDR3 is CSVERGSGPYEQYF. CDR3 sequence (DNA): TGCAGCGTTGAAAGAGGGTCGGGCCCGTACGAGCAGTACTTC.

This sequence joins TRBV28 and TRBJ1-3; TRBD1 matches at 8 bases. With 6 bases clipped from V and 1 base from J, the junction kept 23 bases outside the gene matches. CDR1 is MDHEN, CDR2 SYDVKM, per germline. This CDR3 comprises 21 residues. The CDR3 loop reads CASSRKPYKTGAFRSGNTIYF. Written as DNA, the CDR3 is TGTGCCAGCAGCCGTAAGCCCTATAAGACAGGGGCATTCAGGTCTGGAAACACCATATATTTT.

The chain uses TRBV9 and TRBJ1-1, with D possibly matching TRBD1 (5 bases). The ends were cut back, 4 bases at V and 0 bases at J, with 13 bases in the middle. The CDR3 consists of 15 residues. Germline V lookup: CDR1 SGDLS, CDR2 YYNGEE. DNA of the CDR3: TGTGCCAGCAGCCCAGGGCCGATTATGAACACTGAAGCTTTCTTT. Its protein is CASSPGPIMNTEAFF.

The chain employs TRBV6-6 and TRBJ2-5; D is possibly TRBD2 (7 bases). The germline V and J ends were trimmed by 2 bases and 3 bases, with 16 bases remaining between them. Looked up from germline, CDR1 is MNHNY and CDR2 is SVGAGI (reference sequence). The CDR3 spans 16 residues. The CDR3 region is CASSYETGGLKETQYF. The DNA for the CDR3 is TGTGCCAGCAGTTACGAAACGGGGGGCTTGAAAGAGACCCAGTACTTC.

The chain uses TRBV30 and TRBJ1-5; maybe TRBD1 (6 bases). The germline V gene has CDR1 GTSNPN and CDR2 SVGIG (reference sequence). Trimming stripped 3 bases from V and 2 bases from J, with 11 bases between. There are 14 residues in the CDR3. The CDR3, as DNA: TGTGCCTGGAGCCCAGGGGTGGGCAATCAGCCCCAGCATTTT. Its protein product is CAWSPGVGNQPQHF.

This rearrangement joins TRBV25-1 to TRBJ2-2; 7 nucleotides line up with TRBD2. V lost 10 bases and J lost 0; bases outside the gene matches: 5. CDR3 length equals 14 residues. CDR1 is MGHDK and CDR2 is SYGVNS in the germline V gene. CDR3 in amino acids: CATGSGTNTGELFF. DNA for the CDR3: TGTGCCACCGGGAGCGGGACGAACACCGGGGAGCTGTTTTTT.